What follows are 17 T cell receptor beta chains derived from one specimen sequenced in a study of blood T cell repertoires in COVID-19. Here immunoSEQ multiplex PCR was the method, and the copy in TCRdb shows in-frame clones only, minus some. The profile covers approximately 240,000 clones, with roughly 86% appearing a single time and about 3% taken by the ten largest. Sequenced: peripheral blood. These receptors were collected from a woman in her 30s who had recovered from COVID-19.

V gene TRBV29-1 combines with J gene TRBJ2-1, with D perhaps matching TRBD1 (5 bases). Germline assignment: CDR1 SQVTM and CDR2 ANQGSEA. The V end lost 1 base, the J end lost 12 bases, and 13 bases lay between the germline ends. This CDR3 comprises 12 residues. CDR3 region: CSVEALDTGQFF. The CDR3 region has the DNA TGCAGCGTTGAAGCGCTAGACACAGGGCAGTTCTTC.

This clone turned up a few times. This rearrangement joins TRBV12-3 or TRBV12-4 to TRBJ1-2; D gene ambiguous. The length of the CDR3 is 13 residues. The germline V and J ends were trimmed by 3 bases and 8 bases, with 13 bases remaining between them. The CDR3 protein is CASSFLESEGYTF. CDR3 nucleotides: TGTGCCAGCAGTTTTCTAGAATCGGAAGGCTACACCTTC.

The chain combines TRBV5-1 with TRBJ2-1; 9 bases match TRBD1. The CDR3 is 16 amino acids. CDR1 and CDR2 from the germline V gene are SGHRS and YFSETQ. J lost 10 bases, V lost 0 bases, and 11 bases had no gene match. CDR3 amino acids: CASSLETGGRFGEQFF. The CDR3 coding sequence is TGCGCCAGCAGCTTGGAGACAGGGGGACGGTTCGGCGAGCAGTTCTTC. Together with reference TRBV5-1 and TRBJ2-1, the CDR3 gives the full variable domain: KAGVTQTPRYLIKTRGQQVTLSCSPISGHRSVSWYQQTPGQGLQFLFEYFSETQRNKGNFPGRFSGRQFSNSRSEMNVSTLELGDSALYLCASSLETGGRFGEQFFGPGTRLTVL.

This clone appeared once. The gene calls are TRBV6-5 and TRBJ2-2, with D tentatively TRBD2 (6 bases). The CDR3 spans 16 residues. The germline gives CDR1 MNHEY, CDR2 SVGAGI. Deletions cut 2 bases from V and 6 bases from J, with 16 bases between. As DNA, the CDR3 is TGTGCCAGCAGTTACAGCACTAGCTCGTTCTCCGGGGAGCTGTTTTTT. It yields the protein CASSYSTSSFSGELFF.

The gene calls are TRBV7-7 and TRBJ2-5; 10 nucleotides match TRBD1. J gave up 3 bases and V 5 bases, and 6 bases lay outside the gene matches. This CDR3 has 15 residues. Germline V gene sequence: CDR1 SSHAT, CDR2 FNYEAQ (reference sequence). This CDR3 is CASSLRQGAKETQYF. In DNA form, the CDR3 reads TGTGCCAGCAGCCTCCGACAGGGGGCGAAAGAGACCCAGTACTTC.

This sequence joins TRBV3-1 (or the pseudogene TRBV3-2) and TRBJ2-5, with a tentative D call TRBD2 (5 bases). Germline V gene lookup returns CDR1 LGHDT and CDR2 YNNKEL (reference sequence). This CDR3 comprises 13 residues. The V end was cut by 6 bases, the J end by 2 bases, with 10 bases between. The CDR3 coding sequence is TGTGCCAGCAGTGACGGACTGCAAGAGACCCAGTACTTC. Protein: CASSDGLQETQYF.

The gene calls are TRBV10-3 and TRBJ2-5, with 8 bases matching TRBD2. Per the germline V gene, CDR1 is ENHRY and CDR2 is SYGVKD. Trimming removed 5 bases from V and 2 bases from J; junction bases left unmatched: 10. This CDR3 comprises 16 residues. The DNA of the CDR3 is TGTGCCATCAGTTTCTTAGCGGGGAGCAAACAAGAGACCCAGTACTTC. Protein sequence: CAISFLAGSKQETQYF.

This chain connects TRBV30 to TRBJ2-3, with TRBD2 as a possible D gene (5 bases). The CDR3 loop spans 11 amino acids. CDR1 and CDR2 (germline): GTSNPN, SVGIG (reference sequence). The V end was cut by 4 bases, the J end by 6 bases, with 8 bases between. The CDR3 coding sequence is TGTGCCTGGAACGGGGTTGATACGCAGTATTTT. It translates to CAWNGVDTQYF.

V is TRBV9 and J is TRBJ2-7, with TRBD2 matching over 8 bases. With V trimmed by 0 bases and J by 4 bases, 9 bases remained unmatched. Germline V gene lookup returns CDR1 SGDLS and CDR2 YYNGEE. The CDR3 covers 16 residues. The CDR3 is CASSVGPGGGLYEQYF. In nucleotides, the CDR3 is TGTGCCAGCAGCGTAGGGCCCGGGGGGGGGCTTTACGAGCAGTACTTC.

The rearrangement uses TRBV10-2 and TRBJ2-2, with 7 bases identical to TRBD2. The ends lost 8 bases at V and 7 bases at J; junction bases unmatched: 10. Germline values: CDR1 WSHSY, CDR2 SAAADI. This CDR3 is built from 14 residues. CDR3 DNA: TGCGCCAGCCGGGGGGTAAATTATGGCGGGGAGCTGTTTTTT. Its protein product is CASRGVNYGGELFF.

The V and J genes are TRBV29-1 and TRBJ1-2, with TRBD1 identical over 11 bases. This CDR3 has 13 residues. The junction had 6 bases not matched to a gene; V was cut back by 4 bases and J by 8 bases. CDR1 is SQVTM, CDR2 ANQGSEA, per germline. The CDR3 loop reads CSVVGQGARGYTF. CDR3 bases: TGCAGCGTTGTTGGACAGGGGGCAAGAGGCTACACCTTC. Full variable domain (rest looked up from reference TRBV29-1 and TRBJ1-2): SAVISQKPSRDICQRGTSLTIQCQVDSQVTMMFWYRQQPGQSLTLIATANQGSEATYESGFVIDKFPISRPNLTFSTLTVSNMSPEDSSIYLCSVVGQGARGYTFGSGTRLTVV.

The genes are TRBV19 and TRBJ2-3, with unresolved D. This CDR3 spans 14 amino acids. Germline CDR1 is LNHDA and CDR2 is SQIVND (reference sequence). V dropped 1 base and J dropped 1 base, with 6 bases sitting between them. The CDR3 spells CASSIGSGTDTQYF. CDR3 in DNA: TGTGCCAGTAGTATAGGGTCGGGCACAGATACGCAGTATTTT.

This rearrangement joins TRBV19 to TRBJ1-2, with a tentative D call TRBD1 (5 bases). Trimming pared 1 base from V and 4 bases from J, leaving 19 bases between. The CDR3 spans 17 residues. The germline V gene has CDR1 LNHDA and CDR2 SQIVND (reference sequence). This CDR3 reads CASSIALGQGGGYGYTF. The CDR3 DNA follows: TGTGCCAGTAGTATAGCCCTAGGCCAGGGAGGTGGCTATGGCTACACCTTC.

The chain carries TRBV3-1 (or the pseudogene TRBV3-2) and TRBJ2-7, with 8 positions matching TRBD1. CDR1 and CDR2 (germline): LGHDT, YNNKEL (reference sequence). The V and J ends lost 4 bases and 0 bases, in that order; junction bases with no gene match: 5. The CDR3 contains 15 residues. The CDR3 here is CASSLRGTGSYEQYF. DNA of the CDR3: TGTGCCAGCAGCCTCCGCGGGACAGGCTCCTACGAGCAGTACTTC.

CDR3 in DNA: TGCGCCAGCACGAGGCGGGGGGCCCAAGAGACCCAGTACTTC. Its protein is CASTRRGAQETQYF. The chain is built from TRBV10-2 and TRBJ2-5, with TRBD2 matching 8 bases. CDR1 and CDR2 from the germline V gene are WSHSY and SAAADI. V trimming: 7 bases; J trimming: 1 base; junction bases outside the gene matches: 5. The length of the CDR3 is 14 residues.

This chain joins TRBV5-5 and TRBJ2-7; 8 bases line up with TRBD1. The CDR3 extends over 14 amino acids. Germline V gene sequence: CDR1 SGHKS, CDR2 YYEKEE (reference sequence). After removal of 4 bases from V and 5 bases from J, the junction contained 8 bases not matched to a gene. The CDR3 coding sequence is TGTGCCAGCAGCACCCAGGGGGCTACTCACGAGCAGTACTTC. This translates into CASSTQGATHEQYF. Supplemented by reference TRBV5-5 and TRBJ2-7, the full variable domain reads DAGVTQSPTHLIKTRGQQVTLRCSPISGHKSVSWYQQVLGQGPQFIFQYYEKEERGRGNFPDRFSARQFPNYSSELNVNALLLGDSALYLCASSTQGATHEQYFGPGTRLTVT.

The rearrangement uses TRBV5-5 and TRBJ2-1; 10 bases are a match to TRBD2. J lost 12 bases, V lost 2 bases, and 8 bases had no gene match. This CDR3 is built from 14 residues. Germline-derived CDR1 and CDR2 are SGHKS and YYEKEE (reference sequence). The chain's CDR3 is CASSLASGGARQFF. The CDR3 bases are TGTGCCAGCAGCTTAGCAAGCGGGGGGGCACGGCAGTTCTTC.